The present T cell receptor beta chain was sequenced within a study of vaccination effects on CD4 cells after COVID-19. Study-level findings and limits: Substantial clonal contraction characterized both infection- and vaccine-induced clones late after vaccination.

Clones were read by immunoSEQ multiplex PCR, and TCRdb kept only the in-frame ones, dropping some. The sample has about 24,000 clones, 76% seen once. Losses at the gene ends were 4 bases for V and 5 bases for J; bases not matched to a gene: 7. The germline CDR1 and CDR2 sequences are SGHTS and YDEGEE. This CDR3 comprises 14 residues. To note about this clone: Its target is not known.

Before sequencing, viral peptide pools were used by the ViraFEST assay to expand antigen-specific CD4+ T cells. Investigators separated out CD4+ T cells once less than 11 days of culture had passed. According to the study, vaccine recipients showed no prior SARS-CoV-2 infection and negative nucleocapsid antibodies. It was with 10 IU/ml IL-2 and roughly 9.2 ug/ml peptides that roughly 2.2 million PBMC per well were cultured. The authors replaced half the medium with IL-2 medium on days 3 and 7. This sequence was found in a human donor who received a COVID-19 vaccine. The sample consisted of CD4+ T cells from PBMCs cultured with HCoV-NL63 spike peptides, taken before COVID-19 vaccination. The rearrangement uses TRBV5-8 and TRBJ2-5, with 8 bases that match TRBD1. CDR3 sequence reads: CASSQDRDRETQYF. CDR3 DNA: TGTGCCAGCAGCCAGGACAGGGATCGGGAGACCCAGTACTTC.